Below are 28 T cell receptor beta chains sequenced from a single sample in a study of T cells after posttransplantation cyclophosphamide. Only in-frame clones appear in the TCRdb table, and some are missing; sequencing was by immunoSEQ multiplex PCR. The sample shows 9,500 to 10,000 clones, around nine tenths of them seen only once. Methotrexate plus calcineurin inhibitor accompanied controls' myeloablative marrow transplants; sampling was 1 year later. Sequencing was performed on PBMCs, taken after an allogeneic stem cell transplant with a calcineurin inhibitor and methotrexate. The receptors shown here come from a male patient aged 25-45 years who received an allogeneic stem cell transplant from an unrelated donor, was CMV-positive, and had no GVHD. Some T cells may be graft donor cells.

The V call is TRBV19, the J call TRBJ1-2; D is uncertain. Per the germline V gene, CDR1 is LNHDA and CDR2 is SQIVND (reference sequence). The length of the CDR3 is 13 residues. V was cut by 7 bases and J by 8 bases, with 17 bases left in between. CDR3 bases: TGTGCCAGTAATCCGGGGTGGGGTGAAGGCTACACCTTC. This gives the protein CASNPGWGEGYTF.

This clone was seen once. The gene calls are TRBV2 and TRBJ1-3, with 11 bases aligning to TRBD1. J was trimmed by 8 bases and V by 7 bases; bases with no gene match: 4. This CDR3 contains 13 residues. Germline V CDR1 and CDR2: SNHLY, FYNNEI. The CDR3 here is CASKDRGLDTIYF. The CDR3 DNA sequence: TGTGCCAGCAAGGACAGGGGGCTGGACACCATATATTTT.

V is TRBV6-5 and J is TRBJ2-4; 9 bases map to TRBD2. Germline V CDR1 and CDR2: MNHEY, SVGAGI. J was trimmed by 8 bases and V by 6 bases; bases with no gene match: 2. The CDR3 has 12 amino acids. In DNA form, the CDR3 reads TGTGCCAGCAGGAGCGGGAGGTACATTCAGTACTTC. Residues: CASRSGRYIQYF.

The chain links TRBV5-4 to TRBJ1-2; 8 bases are shared with TRBD1. Germline CDR1 reads SGHNT; CDR2 reads YYREEE (reference sequence). The CDR3 is made up of 17 amino acids. After removal of 3 bases from V and 3 bases from J, the junction contained 13 bases not matched to a gene. CDR3 sequence: CASSWNLTQGAHYGYTF. The DNA of the CDR3 is TGTGCCAGCAGCTGGAATTTAACGCAGGGGGCCCACTATGGCTACACCTTC.

This clone came up once. The chain has TRBV4-3 and TRBJ1-2; TRBD1 might be the D (6 bases). Per the germline V gene, CDR1 is LGHNA and CDR2 is YSLEER. The V end lost 0 bases, the J end lost 5 bases, and 13 bases lay between the germline ends. This CDR3 region has 15 residues. This CDR3 reads CASSQEADSLYGYTF. The CDR3 nucleotides are TGCGCCAGCAGCCAAGAAGCGGACAGCTTATATGGCTACACCTTC.

The chain is built from TRBV6-6 and TRBJ2-7; 8 nucleotides line up with TRBD1. Germline lookup yields CDR1 MNHNY and CDR2 SVGAGI (reference sequence). The CDR3 runs to 14 residues. V dropped 6 bases and J dropped 3; count of bases not matched to a gene: 7. The DNA of the CDR3 is TGTGCCAGCAGCGGGGACAGGAGAATCTACGAGCAGTACGTC. Amino acid sequence: CASSGDRRIYEQYV.

The V and J genes are TRBV7-3 and TRBJ1-2; 9 positions agree with TRBD1. Germline-derived CDR1 and CDR2 are SGHTA and FQGTGA. J gave up 4 bases and V 5 bases, and 8 bases lay outside the gene matches. The CDR3 is 15 amino acids. This CDR3 reads CASSLSGTGTYGYTF. The CDR3 DNA reads as TGTGCCAGCAGCCTTTCCGGGACAGGGACCTATGGCTACACCTTC.

The sample holds one count of this clone. This chain uses TRBV27 with TRBJ2-5; TRBD2 aligns across 8 bases. Germline assignment: CDR1 MNHEY and CDR2 SMNVEV (reference sequence). The CDR3 has 16 amino acids. The V segment lost 0 bases and the J segment 0 bases; nucleotides outside the gene matches: 3. The DNA of the CDR3 is TGTGCCAGCAGTTTATCGGTAGCGGGATACCAAGAGACCCAGTACTTC. It specifies CASSLSVAGYQETQYF.

The chain joins TRBV5-1 to TRBJ1-4; maybe TRBD1 (5 bases). The CDR3 covers 17 residues. The V and J ends lost 1 base and 0 bases respectively, with 13 bases between them. CDR1 is SGHRS, CDR2 YFSETQ, per germline. The CDR3 is CASSLLGGAATNEKLFF. Here the CDR3 DNA reads TGCGCCAGCAGCTTGTTGGGAGGGGCCGCAACTAATGAAAAACTGTTTTTT.

This sequence joins TRBV27 and TRBJ2-1; 10 bases agree with TRBD2. Germline trimming cut 5 bases from V and 0 bases from J; bases unmatched to any gene: 1. CDR1 is MNHEY, CDR2 SMNVEV, per germline (reference sequence). The CDR3 totals 15 residues. CDR3 DNA: TGTGCCAGCAGTCGGACTAGCGGCTCCTACAATGAGCAGTTCTTC. As protein: CASSRTSGSYNEQFF.

The CDR3 coding sequence is TGCGCCAGCAGCTCGGGACAGGGTAAAAACACTGAAGCTTTCTTT. This sequence encodes CASSSGQGKNTEAFF. The chain couples TRBV5-1 to TRBJ1-1; 9 nucleotides line up with TRBD1. After removal of 3 bases from V and 2 bases from J, the junction contained 5 bases not matched to a gene. From germline, CDR1 is SGHRS and CDR2 YFSETQ. The CDR3 totals 15 residues.

The rearrangement links TRBV19 to TRBJ1-5; possible D gene TRBD1, 6 bases. The germline CDR1 and CDR2 sequences are LNHDA and SQIVND (reference sequence). V lost 5 bases to trimming and J lost 6 bases, with 17 bases between them. The CDR3 extends over 15 amino acids. The CDR3 sequence: CASSPNLQGTQPQHF. CDR3 DNA sequence: TGTGCCAGTAGTCCCAACTTACAGGGAACTCAGCCCCAGCATTTT.

This chain uses TRBV7-9 with TRBJ2-5, with a possible D match to TRBD1 (6 bases). The CDR3 covers 12 residues. The germline V gene encodes CDR1 SEHNR and CDR2 FQNEAQ (reference sequence). With 1 base removed from V and 7 bases from J, the gap between germline ends came to 7 bases. CDR3 region: CASSLGGGTQYF. The CDR3 DNA reads TGTGCCAGCAGCTTAGGAGGGGGGACCCAGTACTTC.

The chain has TRBV27 and TRBJ2-2; 13 nucleotides align to TRBD2. V gave up 2 bases and J gave up 1 base; unmatched junction bases: 16. This CDR3 contains 22 residues. Germline V gene lookup returns CDR1 MNHEY and CDR2 SMNVEV (reference sequence). In DNA form, the CDR3 reads TGTGCCAGCAGTTTACACAGGGGACTCACTAGCGGGAGGGCCCGGAACACCGGGGAGCTGTTTTTT. It codes for CASSLHRGLTSGRARNTGELFF.

This chain uses TRBV2 with TRBJ1-1, with D possibly matching TRBD1 (5 bases). This CDR3 comprises 15 residues. V lost 0 bases to trimming and J lost 1 base, with 9 bases between them. Germline assignment: CDR1 SNHLY and CDR2 FYNNEI. CDR3 DNA sequence: TGTGCCAGCAGTGAAGCAGGCCAGGGGAACACTGAAGCTTTCTTT. This sequence encodes CASSEAGQGNTEAFF.

The V and J genes are TRBV18 and TRBJ2-7, with TRBD2 identical over 8 bases. Germline V lookup: CDR1 KGHSH, CDR2 LQKENI. The CDR3 totals 16 residues. The junction had 13 bases not matched to a gene; V was cut back by 6 bases and J by 3 bases. CDR3 DNA sequence: TGTGCCAGCTCCCCGCGATGGCTAGCGGGCTACTACGAGCAGTACTTC. Residues: CASSPRWLAGYYEQYF.

This chain links TRBV10-2 with TRBJ2-7, with D perhaps matching TRBD1 (6 bases). Germline V gene lookup returns CDR1 WSHSY and CDR2 SAAADI. This CDR3 spans 13 amino acids. Trimming shortened V by 7 bases and J by 5 bases, and 15 bases separated the two germline ends. CDR3 region: CASTRTAMDEQYV. The CDR3 DNA reads as TGCGCCAGCACCAGGACAGCGATGGACGAGCAGTACGTC.

The chain joins TRBV7-9 to TRBJ2-5, with D perhaps TRBD1 (7 bases). This CDR3 has 14 amino acids. Germline loops: CDR1 SEHNR, CDR2 FQNEAQ (reference sequence). Trimming removed 3 bases at V and 5 bases at J, with 13 bases between. The CDR3 region is CASSFSAGGETQYF. CDR3 nucleotide sequence: TGTGCCAGCAGCTTTTCTGCAGGGGGGGAGACCCAGTACTTC.

J is TRBJ1-1 and V is TRBV5-1; 12 nucleotides align to TRBD1. The CDR3 spans 14 residues. V dropped 5 bases and J dropped 7; count of bases not matched to a gene: 6. The germline V gene has CDR1 SGHRS and CDR2 YFSETQ. The CDR3 DNA is TGCGCCAGCAGACGGGACAGGGGGCCAAGTGAAGCTTTCTTT. Translated, it gives CASRRDRGPSEAFF.

The chain joins TRBV4-3 to TRBJ2-7, with TRBD1 matching 10 bases. With 5 bases clipped from V and 1 base from J, the junction kept 8 bases outside the gene matches. This CDR3 is built from 16 residues. Germline V gene data show CDR1 as LGHNA and CDR2 as YSLEER. The CDR3: CASSFSGTGESYEQYF. The CDR3 DNA reads as TGCGCCAGCAGCTTTTCCGGGACAGGGGAATCCTACGAGCAGTACTTC.

In its sample, this clone was seen once. V gene TRBV5-5 combines with J gene TRBJ1-2; D might be TRBD1 (6 bases). The CDR3 spans 16 residues. Between the trimmed V and J ends, which lost 0 bases and 5 bases, there was a span of 17 bases. Germline V gene sequence: CDR1 SGHKS, CDR2 YYEKEE (reference sequence). The CDR3 DNA sequence: TGTGCCAGCAGCTTGGACCTGACCCAGGGGCAGTATGGCTACACCTTC. Protein: CASSLDLTQGQYGYTF.

This chain connects TRBV28 to TRBJ2-7; 9 bases are shared with TRBD1. This CDR3 contains 16 residues. Germline V gives CDR1 MDHEN, CDR2 SYDVKM. V trimming: 1 base; J trimming: 3 bases; junction bases outside the gene matches: 7. DNA of the CDR3: TGTGCCAGCAGTTTATTTTCCGGGACAGGGCGCTACGAGCAGTACTTC. Its protein product is CASSLFSGTGRYEQYF.

The chain couples TRBV11-3 to TRBJ2-1, with D perhaps TRBD1 (6 bases). Germline V CDR1 and CDR2: SGHNT, YENEEA. V was pared by 5 bases and J by 2 bases, with 10 bases between. The CDR3 is 14 residues long. CDR3 residues: CASSLDSTYNEQFF. CDR3 bases: TGTGCCAGCAGCCTGGACAGCACCTACAATGAGCAGTTCTTC.

About this clone: Within the sample, other DNA sequences also encode this same CDR3. J is TRBJ2-3 and V is TRBV5-6; 13 bases map to TRBD2. Looked up from germline, CDR1 is SGHDT and CDR2 is YYEEEE. The CDR3 covers 15 residues. The trim removed 3 bases at V and 3 bases at J, leaving 1 base unmatched. This CDR3 reads CASSSGLAGTDTQYF. The CDR3 DNA reads TGTGCCAGCAGCTCGGGACTAGCGGGAACAGATACGCAGTATTTT. Looking up the rest from reference TRBV5-6 and TRBJ2-3 gives the full variable domain: DAGVTQSPTHLIKTRGQQVTLRCSPKSGHDTVSWYQQALGQGPQFIFQYYEEEERQRGNFPDRFSGHQFPNYSSELNVNALLLGDSALYLCASSSGLAGTDTQYFGPGTRLTVL.

The chain joins TRBV28 to TRBJ2-5; TRBD1 aligns across 12 bases. Germline loops: CDR1 MDHEN, CDR2 SYDVKM. J was trimmed by 5 bases and V by 2 bases; bases with no gene match: 9. The CDR3 runs 17 residues. CDR3 residues: CASSLMGDRGLGETQYF. The DNA for the CDR3 is TGTGCCAGCAGTTTAATGGGGGACAGGGGGCTAGGTGAGACCCAGTACTTC.

This clone appeared a few times. The chain carries TRBV30 and TRBJ2-1, with 7 bases that match TRBD1. Per germline, CDR1 GTSNPN and CDR2 SVGIG (reference sequence). V gave up 3 bases and J gave up 4 bases; unmatched junction bases: 9. The CDR3 is made up of 15 amino acids. The CDR3 sequence: CAWSYRDRIYNEQFF. The CDR3 coding sequence is TGTGCCTGGAGCTACCGGGACAGAATATACAATGAGCAGTTCTTC.

This sequence joins TRBV18 and TRBJ2-7; 14 bases agree with TRBD2. CDR1 and CDR2 from the germline V gene are KGHSH and LQKENI. V lost 4 bases and J lost 5; bases outside the gene matches: 4. The CDR3 contains 15 residues. The CDR3 reads CASSRGLAGVDEQYF. DNA for the CDR3: TGTGCCAGCTCACGGGGACTAGCGGGAGTCGACGAGCAGTACTTC.

The chain employs TRBV7-2 and TRBJ1-5, with 7 bases aligning to TRBD1. V lost 3 bases, J lost 1 base, and 3 bases stayed unmatched. From germline, CDR1 is SGHTA and CDR2 FQGNSA. This CDR3 has 15 residues. The CDR3 sequence is CASSLDRISNQPQHF. CDR3 in DNA: TGTGCCAGCAGCTTGGACAGGATAAGCAATCAGCCCCAGCATTTT.